This T cell receptor (beta chain) was captured in a study of shared clonotypes between healthy human individuals. The study, taken as a whole, reports: Generation of non-shared clonotypes was less probable than generation of clonotypes shared by all four donors.

On this clone: Its antigen is still unknown.

The run depth of the assay was deep. Clones were sequenced by immunoSEQ multiplex PCR, and TCRdb holds only the in-frame ones, with some missing. Among 780,000 or so clones listed, about two thirds were seen once. The V and J ends lost 3 bases and 3 bases respectively, with 14 bases between them. Germline CDR1 KGHSH, CDR2 LQKENI. CDR3 length: 15 amino acids. The chain uses TRBV18 and TRBJ1-1; weak D call: TRBD1 (5 bases). Material: memory CD4+ T cells sorted from blood. Subset described: CD45RA-negative fraction. The clonotype was recovered from a woman under 40 in good health. The CDR3, as DNA: TGTGCCAGCTCACCTCTGGGGACGGCTGACACTGAAGCTTTCTTT. Its translation is CASSPLGTADTEAFF.